Below are 10 T cell receptor beta chains sequenced from a single sample in a study of T-cell memory formation after mild COVID-19. TCRdb re-analysed the 5' RACE reads in MiXCR, keeping a single row per CDR3 protein. The sample holds 350,000 to 550,000 distinct CDR3 sequences, under 20% seen once. What was sequenced was PBMCs or a T cell subset sorted from them (not recorded which). These receptors originate from a man aged 18-30 years who had mild COVID-19 (a few samples of this study predate the infection). Cell type and time point are not known.

The table lists this clonotype with a few counts. The CDR3 spells CASSQATGTGMGIQYF. The CDR3 bases are TGCGCCAGCAGCCAAGCGACTGGGACAGGGATGGGCATTCAGTACTTC. The chain links TRBV4-3 to TRBJ2-4; 9 bases agree with TRBD1. The germline gives CDR1 LGHNA, CDR2 YSLEER. J was trimmed by 9 bases and V by 1 base; bases with no gene match: 10. The CDR3 is 16 residues long.

This clonotype was seen many times. CDR3 in amino acids: CASSQPGRRGAGGSDTQYF. In DNA, the CDR3 is TGCGCCAGCAGCCAACCAGGGAGAAGAGGAGCGGGGGGTTCAGATACGCAGTATTTT. This chain uses TRBV4-1 with TRBJ2-3; TRBD2 aligns across 9 bases. CDR3 length: 19 amino acids. The V gene's germline CDR1 is MGHRA and CDR2 YSYEKL. J was trimmed by 4 bases and V by 2 bases; bases with no gene match: 16.

Ten or more counts support this clonotype. The chain is built from TRBV6-5 and TRBJ2-1; perhaps TRBD2 as D (5 bases). Trimming pared 0 bases from V and 4 bases from J, leaving 16 bases between. There are 17 residues in the CDR3. Germline loops: CDR1 MNHEY, CDR2 SVGAGI. The DNA of the CDR3 is TGTGCCAGCAGTTACTCGAGGGTCTTGACGTATTACAATGAGCAGTTCTTC. Its protein product is CASSYSRVLTYYNEQFF.

This clonotype was counted a few times. The chain uses TRBV9 and TRBJ2-2, with 8 positions matching TRBD2. In germline, CDR1 is SGDLS, CDR2 YYNGEE. The CDR3 is 16 amino acids. V trimming: 0 bases; J trimming: 6 bases; junction bases outside the gene matches: 7. The CDR3 sequence is CASSVVGGGLSGELFF. CDR3 nucleotides: TGTGCCAGCAGCGTAGTAGGCGGGGGGTTATCCGGGGAGCTGTTTTTT.

This chain connects TRBV5-1 to TRBJ1-6, with D maybe TRBD1 (5 bases). CDR3 length: 16 amino acids. V lost 0 bases and J lost 5, with 12 bases in between. Germline lookup yields CDR1 SGHRS and CDR2 YFSETQ. The CDR3 coding sequence is TGCGCCAGCAGCTTGGATCTGGGGCTGCATAATTCACCCCTCCACTTT. It specifies CASSLDLGLHNSPLHF. Full variable domain (outside the CDR3, taken from reference TRBV5-1 and TRBJ1-6): KAGVTQTPRYLIKTRGQQVTLSCSPISGHRSVSWYQQTPGQGLQFLFEYFSETQRNKGNFPGRFSGRQFSNSRSEMNVSTLELGDSALYLCASSLDLGLHNSPLHFGNGTRLTVT.

The J gene is TRBJ2-3, the V gene TRBV7-9, with 7 nucleotides matching TRBD1. Germline V gene lookup returns CDR1 SEHNR and CDR2 FQNEAQ (reference sequence). CDR3 length equals 15 residues. Germline trimming cut 5 bases from V and 4 bases from J; bases unmatched to any gene: 9. The CDR3 nucleotides read TGTGCCAGCAGCCATCGGGACAGCTATGCAGATACGCAGTATTTT. It yields the protein CASSHRDSYADTQYF.

This rearrangement joins TRBV12-3 or TRBV12-4 to TRBJ1-2; perhaps TRBD1 as D (5 bases). Trimming took 0 bases from V and 9 from J, leaving 14 bases between them. The CDR3 contains 14 residues. The CDR3 spells CASSLAGQGFSYTF. CDR3 coding DNA: TGTGCCAGCAGTTTAGCGGGGCAGGGCTTTAGCTACACCTTC.

This clonotype was recorded a few times. CDR3 in DNA: TGTGCCAGCAGCCCCCTCAGCGGGGGGGAGACCCAGTACTTC. Its translation: CASSPLSGGETQYF. V gene TRBV7-2 combines with J gene TRBJ2-5; 9 bases agree with TRBD2. V lost 5 bases to trimming and J lost 5 bases; unmatched junction nucleotides: 6. Germline CDR1 SGHTA, CDR2 FQGNSA. This CDR3 region has 14 residues.

This clonotype was observed a handful of times. The chain employs TRBV5-1 and TRBJ2-1; possible D gene TRBD1, 5 bases. V dropped 0 bases and J dropped 6 bases, with 13 bases sitting between them. The CDR3 extends over 15 amino acids. The germline CDR1 and CDR2 sequences are SGHRS and YFSETQ. The CDR3 loop reads CASSLGGPVGNEQFF. The CDR3 coding sequence is TGCGCCAGCAGCTTGGGGGGCCCCGTGGGCAATGAGCAGTTCTTC.

This rearrangement joins TRBV18 to TRBJ2-3; D ambiguous. V lost 3 bases and J 5 bases, leaving 15 bases between the germline ends. Germline CDR1 and CDR2: KGHSH and LQKENI. This CDR3 contains 15 residues. The CDR3 sequence: CASSPYGGLEDTQYF. DNA of the CDR3: TGTGCCAGCTCACCCTATGGCGGCCTGGAAGATACGCAGTATTTT.